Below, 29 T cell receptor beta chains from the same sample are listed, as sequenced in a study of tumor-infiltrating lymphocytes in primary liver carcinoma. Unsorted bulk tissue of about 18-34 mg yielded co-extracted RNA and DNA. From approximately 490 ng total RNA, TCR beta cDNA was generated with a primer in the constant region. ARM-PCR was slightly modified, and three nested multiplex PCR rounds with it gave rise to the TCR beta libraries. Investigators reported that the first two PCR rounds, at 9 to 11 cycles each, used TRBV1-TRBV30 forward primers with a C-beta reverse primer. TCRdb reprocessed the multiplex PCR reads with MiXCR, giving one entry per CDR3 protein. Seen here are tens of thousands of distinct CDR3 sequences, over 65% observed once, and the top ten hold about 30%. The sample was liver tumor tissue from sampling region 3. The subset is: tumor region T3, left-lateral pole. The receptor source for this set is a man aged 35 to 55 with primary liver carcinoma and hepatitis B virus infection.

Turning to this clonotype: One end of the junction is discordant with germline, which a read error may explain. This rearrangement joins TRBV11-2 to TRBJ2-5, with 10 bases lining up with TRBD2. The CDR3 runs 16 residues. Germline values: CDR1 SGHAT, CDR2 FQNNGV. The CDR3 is CASSPWTSGLQETQYF. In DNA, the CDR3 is TGTGCCAGCAGCCCCTGGACTAGCGGCTTACAAGAGACTCAGTACTTC.

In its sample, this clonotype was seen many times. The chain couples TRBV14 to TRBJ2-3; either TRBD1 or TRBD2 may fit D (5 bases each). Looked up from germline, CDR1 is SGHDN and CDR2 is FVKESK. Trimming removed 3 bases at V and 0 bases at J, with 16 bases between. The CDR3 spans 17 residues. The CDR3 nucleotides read TGTGCCAGCAGCCATAATCCCGGGACCACTAGCACAGATACGCAGTATTTT. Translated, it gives CASSHNPGTTSTDTQYF.

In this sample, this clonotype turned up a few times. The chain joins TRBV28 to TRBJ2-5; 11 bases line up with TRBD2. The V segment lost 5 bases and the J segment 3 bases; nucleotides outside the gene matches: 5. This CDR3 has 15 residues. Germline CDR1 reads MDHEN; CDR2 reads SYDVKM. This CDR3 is CASSQQGLAEETQYF. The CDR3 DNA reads TGTGCCAGCAGTCAACAGGGACTAGCGGAAGAGACCCAGTACTTC.

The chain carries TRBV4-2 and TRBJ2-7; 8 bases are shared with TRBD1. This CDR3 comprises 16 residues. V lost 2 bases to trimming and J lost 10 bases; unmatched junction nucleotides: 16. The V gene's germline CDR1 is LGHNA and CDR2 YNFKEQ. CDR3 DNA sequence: TGTGCCAGCAGCCAACATACCAGGGGGCGTGGTGGAAACCAGTACTTC. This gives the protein CASSQHTRGRGGNQYF.

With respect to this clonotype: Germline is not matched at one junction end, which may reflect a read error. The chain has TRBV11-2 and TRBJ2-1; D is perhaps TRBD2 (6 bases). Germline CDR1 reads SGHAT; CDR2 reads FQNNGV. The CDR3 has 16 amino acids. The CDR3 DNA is TGTGCCAGCAACTTGGATATCGAACTAGCCATGGGTGAGCAGTTTTTC. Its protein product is CASNLDIELAMGEQFF. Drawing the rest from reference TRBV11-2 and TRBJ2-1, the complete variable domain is EAGVAQSPRYKIIEKRQSVAFWCNPISGHATLYWYQQILGQGPKLLIQFQNNGVVDDSQLPKDRFSAERLKGVDSTLKIQPAKLEDSAVYLCASNLDIELAMGEQFFGPGTRLTVL.

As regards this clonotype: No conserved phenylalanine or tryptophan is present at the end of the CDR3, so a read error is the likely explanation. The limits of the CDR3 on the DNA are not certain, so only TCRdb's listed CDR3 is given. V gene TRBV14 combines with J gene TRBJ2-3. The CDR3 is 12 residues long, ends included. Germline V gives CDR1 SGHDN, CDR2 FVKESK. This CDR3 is CASSPSTDTRYL.

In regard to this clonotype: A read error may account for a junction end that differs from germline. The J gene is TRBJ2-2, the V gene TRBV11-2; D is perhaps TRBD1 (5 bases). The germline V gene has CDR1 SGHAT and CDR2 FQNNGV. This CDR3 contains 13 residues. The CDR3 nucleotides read TGTGCCACGAGACAGTGGAACACCGGCGAGCTGTTTTTT. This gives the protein CATRQWNTGELFF.

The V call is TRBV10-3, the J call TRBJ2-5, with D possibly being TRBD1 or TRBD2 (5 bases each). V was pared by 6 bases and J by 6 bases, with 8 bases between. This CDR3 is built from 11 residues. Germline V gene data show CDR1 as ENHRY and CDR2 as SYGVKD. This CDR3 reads CAISWGKTQYF. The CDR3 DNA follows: TGTGCCATCAGCTGGGGGAAGACCCAGTACTTC.

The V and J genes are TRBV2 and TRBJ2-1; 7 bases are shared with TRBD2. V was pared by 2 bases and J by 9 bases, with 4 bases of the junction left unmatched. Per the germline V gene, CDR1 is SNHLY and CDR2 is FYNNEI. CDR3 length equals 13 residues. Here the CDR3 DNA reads TGTGCCAGCAGTGAAATGGGGGAGGGTGAGCAGTTCTTC. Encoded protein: CASSEMGEGEQFF.

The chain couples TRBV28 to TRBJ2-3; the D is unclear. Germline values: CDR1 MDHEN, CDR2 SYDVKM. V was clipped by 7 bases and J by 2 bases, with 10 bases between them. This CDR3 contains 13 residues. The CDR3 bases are TGTGCCAGCAAGGTTAGTGACACAGATACGCAGTATTTT. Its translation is CASKVSDTDTQYF.

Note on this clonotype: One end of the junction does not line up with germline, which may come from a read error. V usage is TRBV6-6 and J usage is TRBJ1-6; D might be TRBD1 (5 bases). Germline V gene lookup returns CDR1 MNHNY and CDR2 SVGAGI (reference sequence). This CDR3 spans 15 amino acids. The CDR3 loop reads CASIYSEGINSPLHF. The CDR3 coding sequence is TGTGCCAGCATTTACTCGGAGGGGATCAATTCACCCCTCCACTTT.

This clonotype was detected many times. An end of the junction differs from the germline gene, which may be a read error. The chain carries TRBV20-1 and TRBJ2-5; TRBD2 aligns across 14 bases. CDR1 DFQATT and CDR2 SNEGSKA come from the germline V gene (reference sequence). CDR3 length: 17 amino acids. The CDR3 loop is CSARGTSGSRGEETQYF. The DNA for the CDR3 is TGCAGTGCCAGAGGGACTAGCGGGAGCCGGGGGGAAGAGACCCAGTACTTC.

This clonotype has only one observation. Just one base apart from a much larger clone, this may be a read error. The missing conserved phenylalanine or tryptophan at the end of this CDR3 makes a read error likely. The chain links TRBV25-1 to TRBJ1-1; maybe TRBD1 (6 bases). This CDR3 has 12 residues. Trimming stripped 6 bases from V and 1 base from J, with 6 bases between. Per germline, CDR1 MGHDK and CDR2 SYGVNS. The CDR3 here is CASRTGNTEAFY. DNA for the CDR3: TGTGCCAGCAGGACAGGGAACACTGAAGCTTTCTAT.

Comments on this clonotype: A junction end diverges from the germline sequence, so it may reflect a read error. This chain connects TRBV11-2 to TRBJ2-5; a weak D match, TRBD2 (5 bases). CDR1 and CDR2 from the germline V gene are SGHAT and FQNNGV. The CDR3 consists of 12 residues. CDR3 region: CASSLEGEAQYF. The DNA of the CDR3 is TGTGCCAGCAGCTTAGAGGGAGAGGCCCAATACTTC.

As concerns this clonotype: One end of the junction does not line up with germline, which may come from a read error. The CDR3 loop reads CASSWGQGVTHDQYF. The CDR3 DNA reads as TGTGCCAGCAGCTGGGGACAGGGGGTAACCCACGATCAGTACTTC. This rearrangement joins TRBV5-4 to TRBJ2-7, with TRBD1 matching over 11 bases. The CDR3 extends over 15 amino acids. Germline-derived CDR1 and CDR2 are SGHNT and YYREEE (reference sequence). The entire variable domain, with the rest obtained from reference TRBV5-4 and TRBJ2-7, is as follows: ETGVTQSPTHLIKTRGQQVTLRCSSQSGHNTVSWYQQALGQGPQFIFQYYREEENGRGNFPPRFSGLQFPNYSSELNVNALELDDSALYLCASSWGQGVTHDQYFGPGTRLTVT.

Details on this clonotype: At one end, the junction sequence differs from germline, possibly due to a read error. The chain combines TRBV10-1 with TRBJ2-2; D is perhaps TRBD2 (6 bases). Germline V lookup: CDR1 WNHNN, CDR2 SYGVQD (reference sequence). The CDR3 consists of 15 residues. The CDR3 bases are TGCGTCAGCGGTGAAGGCGGGACGAACACCGGGGAGCTGTTTTTT. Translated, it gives CVSGEGGTNTGELFF.

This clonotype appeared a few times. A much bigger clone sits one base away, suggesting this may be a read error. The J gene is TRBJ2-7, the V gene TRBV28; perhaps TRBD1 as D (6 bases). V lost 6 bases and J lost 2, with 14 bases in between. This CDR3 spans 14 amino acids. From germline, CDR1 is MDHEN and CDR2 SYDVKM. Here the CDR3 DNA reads TGTGCCAGCAGCCGGACAGAGGTGACCTACGAGCAGTACTTC. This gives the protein CASSRTEVTYEQYF.

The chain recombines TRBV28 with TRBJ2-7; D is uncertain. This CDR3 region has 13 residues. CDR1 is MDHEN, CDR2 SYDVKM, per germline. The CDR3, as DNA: TGTGCGGGTTCTAATGCCGTAAGCGACGAGCAGTACTTC. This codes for CAGSNAVSDEQYF.

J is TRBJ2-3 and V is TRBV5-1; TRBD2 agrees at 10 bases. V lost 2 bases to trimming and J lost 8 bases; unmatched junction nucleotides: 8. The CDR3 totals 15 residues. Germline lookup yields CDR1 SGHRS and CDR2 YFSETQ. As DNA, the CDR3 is TGCGCCAGCAGCTTAGCGGGAGGGCGCATAGGTACGCAGTATTTT. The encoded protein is CASSLAGGRIGTQYF.

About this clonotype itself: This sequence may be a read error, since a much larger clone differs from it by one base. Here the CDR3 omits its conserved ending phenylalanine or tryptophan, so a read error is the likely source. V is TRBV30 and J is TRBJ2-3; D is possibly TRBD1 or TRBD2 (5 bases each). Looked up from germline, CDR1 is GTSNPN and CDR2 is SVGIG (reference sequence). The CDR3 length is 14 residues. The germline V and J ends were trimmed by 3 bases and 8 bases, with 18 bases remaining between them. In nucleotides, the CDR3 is TGTGCCTGGAGGGTACAATCCGATGGGGGTACGCAGTATATT. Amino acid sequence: CAWRVQSDGGTQYI.

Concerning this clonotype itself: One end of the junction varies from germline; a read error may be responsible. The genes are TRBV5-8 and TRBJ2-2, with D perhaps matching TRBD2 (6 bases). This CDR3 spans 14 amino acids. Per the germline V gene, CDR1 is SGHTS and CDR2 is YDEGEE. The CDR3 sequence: CVSSLRRGSGEPFF. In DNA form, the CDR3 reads TGTGTCAGTAGCTTGCGGAGGGGATCCGGGGAGCCGTTTTTT.

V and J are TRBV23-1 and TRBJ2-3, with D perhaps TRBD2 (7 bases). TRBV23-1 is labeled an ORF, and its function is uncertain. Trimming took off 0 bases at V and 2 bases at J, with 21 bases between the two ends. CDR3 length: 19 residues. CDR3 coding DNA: TGCGCCAGCAGTCAATCGGGGAGGGGGGAAATAACCCTCACAGATACGCAGTATTTT. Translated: CASSQSGRGEITLTDTQYF.

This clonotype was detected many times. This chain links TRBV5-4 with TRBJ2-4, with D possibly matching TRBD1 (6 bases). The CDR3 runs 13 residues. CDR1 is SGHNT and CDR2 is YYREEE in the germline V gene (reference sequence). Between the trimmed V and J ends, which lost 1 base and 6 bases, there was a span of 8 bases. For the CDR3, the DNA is TGTGCCAGCAGCTTGAGAGGGGGAAACATTCAGTACTTC. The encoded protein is CASSLRGGNIQYF.

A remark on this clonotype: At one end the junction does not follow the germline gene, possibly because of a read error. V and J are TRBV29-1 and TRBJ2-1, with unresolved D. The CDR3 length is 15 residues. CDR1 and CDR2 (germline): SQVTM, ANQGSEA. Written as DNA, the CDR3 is TGCAGCGTTGACGACCCCCGGCCCCCTTACAATGAGCGGTTCTTC. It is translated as CSVDDPRPPYNERFF.

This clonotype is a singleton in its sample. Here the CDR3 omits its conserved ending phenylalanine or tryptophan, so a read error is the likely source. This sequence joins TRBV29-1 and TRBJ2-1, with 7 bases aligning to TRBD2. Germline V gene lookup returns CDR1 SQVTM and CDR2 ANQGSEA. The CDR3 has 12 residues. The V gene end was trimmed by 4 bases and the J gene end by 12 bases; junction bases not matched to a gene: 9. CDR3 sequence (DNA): TGCAGCGTTGTTCTAGCGGCTGTGCTGCAGTTCCTC. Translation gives CSVVLAAVLQFL.

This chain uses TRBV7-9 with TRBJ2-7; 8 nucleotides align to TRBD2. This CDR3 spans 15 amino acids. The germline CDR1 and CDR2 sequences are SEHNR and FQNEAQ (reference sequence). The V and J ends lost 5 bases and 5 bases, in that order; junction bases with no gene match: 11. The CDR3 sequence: CASSTPLAASHEQYF. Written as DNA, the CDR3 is TGTGCCAGCAGCACCCCACTAGCGGCTTCACACGAGCAGTACTTC.

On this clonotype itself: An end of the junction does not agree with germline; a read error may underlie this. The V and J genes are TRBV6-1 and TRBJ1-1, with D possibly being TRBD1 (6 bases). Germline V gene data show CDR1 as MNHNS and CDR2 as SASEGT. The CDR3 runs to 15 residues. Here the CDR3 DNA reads TGTGTCAGCAGCGTTCAACAGGGTCGGAGTACTGAAGCTTTCTTC. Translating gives CVSSVQQGRSTEAFF.

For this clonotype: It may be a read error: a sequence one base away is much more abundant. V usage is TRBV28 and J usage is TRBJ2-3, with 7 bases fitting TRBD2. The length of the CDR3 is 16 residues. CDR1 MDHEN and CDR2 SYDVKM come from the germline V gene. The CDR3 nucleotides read TGTGCCAGCAGTTTATTTACGGGGGGAGTAAGAGATGCGCAGTATTTT. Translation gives CASSLFTGGVRDAQYF. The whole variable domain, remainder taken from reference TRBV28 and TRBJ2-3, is DVKVTQSSRYLVKRTGEKVFLECVQDMDHENMFWYRQDPGLGLRLIYFSYDVKMKEKGDIPEGYSVSREKKERFSLILESASTNQTSMYLCASSLFTGGVRDAQYFGPGTRLTVL.

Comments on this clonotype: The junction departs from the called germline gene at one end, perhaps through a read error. The CDR3 DNA sequence: TGTGTCAGCAGCCAAGGAACTCCAAGCACAGATATGCAGTATTTT. Translated: CVSSQGTPSTDMQYF. The chain carries TRBV11-2 and TRBJ2-3; D gene ambiguous. The V gene's germline CDR1 is SGHAT and CDR2 FQNNGV. There are 15 residues in the CDR3.